These T cell receptor beta chains were read from a single sample in a study of early T cells in non-severe SARS-CoV-2 infection. MiXCR, run by TCRdb on the 5' RACE reads, gives a single entry per CDR3 protein. This table has about 110,000 distinct CDR3 sequences, over 8.5% appearing once. Sequencing was done on a sample of whole blood. Receptors originate from an adult who was a healthcare worker with PCR-confirmed SARS-CoV-2 infection or an uninfected control (not recorded which). Both conserved end residues are part of each CDR3.

v_call	j_call	cdr3_aa
TRBV11-2	TRBJ2-1	CASSLGLTVNEQFF
TRBV6-1	TRBJ2-1	CASSEAGTSGSSYNEQFF
TRBV30	TRBJ1-1	CAWSLQGLNTEAFF
TRBV12-3/TRBV12-4	TRBJ2-2	CASSLSIRGGELFF
TRBV7-2	TRBJ2-7	CASSLTSGTYEQYF
TRBV11-2	TRBJ1-6	CASSRNGQINSPLHF
TRBV14	TRBJ2-2	CASSVPGHNTGELFF
TRBV20-1	TRBJ2-1	CSARAEGRNNEQFF
TRBV11-2	TRBJ2-7	CASSLEPSGEQYF
TRBV28	TRBJ2-6	CASSLVDSGANVLTF
TRBV2	TRBJ2-2	CASLGTDKFGTPGELFF
TRBV3-1	TRBJ2-1	CASSQGRDLNNEQFF
TRBV5-1	TRBJ2-3	CASGYPGGAGHADTQYF
TRBV11-2	TRBJ1-1	CASSLARRAFF
TRBV19	TRBJ1-5	CASSIGWQDLNQPQHF
TRBV9	TRBJ2-3	CASSTGQAGATDTQYF
TRBV7-2	TRBJ2-5	CASSLAGSGAQETQYF
TRBV12-3/TRBV12-4	TRBJ2-4	CASSPEIAKNIQYF
TRBV19	TRBJ2-2	CASSQTDRDTGELFF
TRBV28	TRBJ2-1	CASSLASGIGEQFF
TRBV6-6	TRBJ1-2	CASSPRDSSYGYTF
TRBV20-1	TRBJ2-7	CSAKSRDRGHEQYF
TRBV6-6	TRBJ2-2	CASTPLGRELFF